A selection of T cell receptor beta chains follows, all from one sample in a study of shared clonotypes between healthy human individuals. Profiling relied on immunoSEQ multiplex PCR, and the TCRdb table lists in-frame clones only, not all of them. Here the sample spans 2 million to 3 million clones, over 85% being singletons. Sequencing was done on a sample of naive CD4+ T cells from PBMCs. These receptors came from a man between 18 and 35 years old in good health. Some clones in this sample may be carry-over from other donors' samples. CDR3s include the opening cysteine and the closing phenylalanine or tryptophan. D genes are given only for firm matches. Only some rows state a clone size, as once, few, many or a class for expanded clones.

v_call	j_call	d_call	clone_size	cdr3_aa	cdr3_nt
TRBV5-4	TRBJ2-3	TRBD1	-	CASSPETRGLTDTQYF	TGTGCCAGCAGCCCGGAGACCAGGGGGCTGACAGATACGCAGTATTTT
TRBV6-1	TRBJ2-3	-	-	CASSLVAVTDTQYF	TGTGCCAGCAGTTTAGTAGCGGTCACAGATACGCAGTATTTT
TRBV30	TRBJ1-6	TRBD1	-	CAWRKGPGTGTNSPLHF	TGTGCCTGGAGAAAGGGTCCCGGGACAGGGACGAATTCACCCCTCCACTTT
TRBV18	TRBJ1-2	-	-	CASSPHPGGGGYGYTF	TGTGCCAGCTCACCACACCCCGGAGGGGGGGGCTATGGCTACACCTTC
TRBV18	TRBJ2-1	-	once	CASSPLGTQNNEQFF	TGTGCCAGCTCACCTCTTGGGACTCAAAACAATGAGCAGTTCTTC
TRBV28	TRBJ1-2	-	-	CASRTKREGANGYTF	TGTGCCAGCAGGACCAAAAGAGAGGGCGCGAATGGCTACACCTTC
TRBV28	TRBJ2-6	-	-	CASSLSRGSGANVLTF	TGTGCCAGCAGTTTATCCCGGGGGTCTGGGGCCAACGTCCTGACTTTC
TRBV18	TRBJ2-5	-	-	CASSPPAGQQETQYF	TGTGCCAGCTCACCACCGGCAGGGCAACAAGAGACCCAGTACTTC
TRBV28	TRBJ2-4	-	-	CASSYGLAKNIQYF	TGTGCCAGCAGTTATGGGCTAGCCAAAAACATTCAGTACTTC
TRBV15	TRBJ1-2	-	few	CATSRDLGWGYTF	TGTGCCACCAGCAGAGATCTCGGCTGGGGCTACACCTTC
TRBV27	TRBJ1-2	-	-	CASTPYKGHNYGYTF	TGTGCCAGCACTCCCTACAAGGGTCATAACTATGGCTACACCTTC
TRBV5-6	TRBJ2-3	-	-	CASSLVRERTAQYF	TGTGCCAGCAGCTTGGTTAGGGAACGGACGGCGCAGTATTTT
TRBV5-1	TRBJ2-5	TRBD1	once	CASSPTGSIETQYF	TGCGCCAGCAGCCCGACAGGGTCAATAGAGACCCAGTACTTC
TRBV1	TRBJ2-3	-	once	CTSSQDPRTSGRRADTQYF	TGCACCAGCAGCCAAGATCCCCGGACTAGCGGGAGAAGGGCAGATACGCAGTATTTT
TRBV18	TRBJ1-4	-	few	CASSPRRGEKLFF	TGTGCCAGCTCACCGCGGCGGGGCGAAAAACTGTTTTTT
TRBV14	TRBJ2-6	-	-	CASSLPGANVLTF	TGTGCCAGCAGCCTTCCTGGGGCCAACGTCCTGACTTTC
TRBV7-6	TRBJ2-3	-	-	CASSQGITDTQYF	TGTGCCAGCAGCCAGGGGATAACAGATACGCAGTATTTT
TRBV28	TRBJ2-7	TRBD2	-	CASPPRVGGTKYEQYF	TGTGCCAGCCCACCCCGAGTTGGCGGGACTAAGTACGAGCAGTACTTC